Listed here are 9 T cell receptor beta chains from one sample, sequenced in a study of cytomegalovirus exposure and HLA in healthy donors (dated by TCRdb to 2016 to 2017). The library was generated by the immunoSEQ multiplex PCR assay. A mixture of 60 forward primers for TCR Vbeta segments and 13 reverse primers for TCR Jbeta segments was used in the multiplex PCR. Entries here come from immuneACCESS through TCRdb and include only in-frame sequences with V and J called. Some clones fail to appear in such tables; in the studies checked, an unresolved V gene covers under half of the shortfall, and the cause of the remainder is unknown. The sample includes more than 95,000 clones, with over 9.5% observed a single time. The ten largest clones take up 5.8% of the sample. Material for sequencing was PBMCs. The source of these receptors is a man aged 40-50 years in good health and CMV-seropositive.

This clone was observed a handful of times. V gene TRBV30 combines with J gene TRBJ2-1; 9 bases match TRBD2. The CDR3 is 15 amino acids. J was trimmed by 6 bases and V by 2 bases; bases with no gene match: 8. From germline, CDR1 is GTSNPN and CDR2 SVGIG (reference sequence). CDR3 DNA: TGTGCCTGGAGTCCCCTAGCGGGAACCCCCAATGAGCAGTTCTTC. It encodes CAWSPLAGTPNEQFF.

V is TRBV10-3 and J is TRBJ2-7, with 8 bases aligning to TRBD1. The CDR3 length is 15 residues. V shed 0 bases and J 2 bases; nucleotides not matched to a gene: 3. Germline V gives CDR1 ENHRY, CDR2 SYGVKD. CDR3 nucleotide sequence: TGTGCCATCAGTGAGTCTAGGACAGGGACCTACGAGCAGTACTTC. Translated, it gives CAISESRTGTYEQYF.

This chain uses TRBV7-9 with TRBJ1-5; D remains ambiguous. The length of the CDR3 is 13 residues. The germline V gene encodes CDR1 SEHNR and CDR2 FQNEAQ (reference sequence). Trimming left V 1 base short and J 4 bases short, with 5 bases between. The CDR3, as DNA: TGTGCCAGCAGCTTAGGGCAGAATCAGCCCCAGCATTTT. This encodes CASSLGQNQPQHF.

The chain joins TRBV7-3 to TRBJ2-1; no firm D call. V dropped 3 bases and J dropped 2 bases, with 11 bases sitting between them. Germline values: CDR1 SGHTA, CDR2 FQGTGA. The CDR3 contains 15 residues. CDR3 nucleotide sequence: TGTGCCAGCAGCTTTTTAGGAGCCGCCTACAATGAGCAGTTCTTC. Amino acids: CASSFLGAAYNEQFF.

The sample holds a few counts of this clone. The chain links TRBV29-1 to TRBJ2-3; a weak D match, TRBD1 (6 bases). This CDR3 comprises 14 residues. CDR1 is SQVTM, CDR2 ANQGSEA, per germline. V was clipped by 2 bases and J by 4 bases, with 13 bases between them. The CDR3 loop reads CSVERGGLADTQYF. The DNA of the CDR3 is TGCAGCGTTGAACGAGGGGGTCTAGCAGATACGCAGTATTTT.

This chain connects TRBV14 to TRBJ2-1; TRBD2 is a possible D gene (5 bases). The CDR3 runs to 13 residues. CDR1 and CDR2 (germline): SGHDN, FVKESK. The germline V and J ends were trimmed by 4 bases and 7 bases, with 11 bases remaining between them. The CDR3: CASSLASRNEQFF. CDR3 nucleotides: TGTGCCAGCAGCCTCGCTAGCAGGAATGAGCAGTTCTTC.

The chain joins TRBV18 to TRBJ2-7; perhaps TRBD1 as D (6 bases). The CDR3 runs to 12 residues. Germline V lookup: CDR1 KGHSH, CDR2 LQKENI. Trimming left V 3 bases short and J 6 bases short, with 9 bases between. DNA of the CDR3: TGTGCCAGCTCACCGGACAGAGGCGAGCAGTACTTC. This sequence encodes CASSPDRGEQYF. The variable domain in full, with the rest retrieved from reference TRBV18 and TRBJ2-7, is NAGVMQNPRHLVRRRGQEARLRCSPMKGHSHVYWYRQLPEEGLKFMVYLQKENIIDESGMPKERFSAEFPKEGPSILRIQQVVRGDSAAYFCASSPDRGEQYFGPGTRLTVT.

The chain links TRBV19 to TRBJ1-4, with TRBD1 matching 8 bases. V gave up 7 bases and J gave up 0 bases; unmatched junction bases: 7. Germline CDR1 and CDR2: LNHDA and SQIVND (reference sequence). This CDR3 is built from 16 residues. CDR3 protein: CASTGQGQTTNEKLFF. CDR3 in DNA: TGTGCCAGTACCGGACAGGGACAAACAACTAATGAAAAACTGTTTTTT.

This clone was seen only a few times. CDR3 bases: TGTGCCAGCAGTTATCCAACCGGGGAGCTGTTTTTT. Encoded protein: CASSYPTGELFF. J is TRBJ2-2 and V is TRBV6-6; D ambiguous. V lost 3 bases and J 5 bases, leaving 4 bases between the germline ends. The germline gives CDR1 MNHNY, CDR2 SVGAGI (reference sequence). The CDR3 has 12 residues.